This record covers a single T cell receptor beta chain. What it binds is unknown. The sample originates from a study of OX40 agonist ivuxolimab in advanced cancers. Study overall: It was permissible to have had prior anti-PD-1, anti-PD-L1 or anti-CTLA-4 therapy, and approximately 40% had some.

Sequencing was performed with immunoSEQ multiplex PCR; in TCRdb, only in-frame clones are kept and a portion is missing. The sample includes over 35,000 clones, 74% of them seen just once. Study-level results: Among T cells, CD8+ cells averaged more expanded clones than CD4+ cells. The study did not work out the antigen specificity of the expanded peripheral T cells.

CDR1 LNHDA and CDR2 SQIVND come from the germline V gene (reference sequence). Trimming took 1 base from V and 8 from J, leaving 23 bases between them. The CDR3 is 17 residues long. The receptor's source is an adult with an advanced solid tumor such as melanoma, head and neck, liver or kidney cancer. This chain joins TRBV19 and TRBJ1-2; D possibly corresponds to TRBD1 (5 bases). The sample here was CD4+ or CD8+ T cells sorted from blood, taken in a trial of the OX40 agonist ivuxolimab. CDR3: CASSIGLGAGGENGYTF. For the CDR3, the DNA is TGTGCCAGTAGTATAGGACTGGGAGCGGGGGGAGAAAACGGCTACACCTTC.